The next 10 T cell receptor beta chains were all read from a single sample in a study of cytomegalovirus exposure and HLA in healthy donors. In the PCR, 60 Vbeta and 13 Jbeta primers were used. Using immunoSEQ multiplex PCR, the repertoire was profiled, and TCRdb retains in-frame clones only, with some absent. In total, the table holds approximately 110,000 clones. The sample taken for sequencing was PBMCs. The receptors come from a man between 18 and 35 years old in good health and CMV-seronegative.

V gene TRBV9 combines with J gene TRBJ1-2, with D perhaps TRBD1 (6 bases). The CDR3 consists of 14 residues. V lost 0 bases to trimming and J lost 6 bases, with 12 bases between them. CDR1 and CDR2 from the germline V gene are SGDLS and YYNGEE. CDR3: CASSVVGTQDGYTF. The CDR3 nucleotides are TGTGCCAGCAGCGTAGTTGGGACACAGGATGGCTACACCTTC.

The V call is TRBV5-6, the J call TRBJ2-1, with TRBD2 identical over 7 bases. This CDR3 spans 15 amino acids. Germline V CDR1 and CDR2: SGHDT, YYEEEE. V shed 1 base, J shed 5 bases, and the junction held 6 bases outside the gene matches. Written as DNA, the CDR3 is TGTGCCAGCAGCTTGAATGGGGGGGAGGACAATGAGCAGTTCTTC. This encodes CASSLNGGEDNEQFF.

This chain uses TRBV7-2 with TRBJ1-5, with 7 bases fitting TRBD1. Germline V gene sequence: CDR1 SGHTA, CDR2 FQGNSA. The CDR3 covers 16 residues. J lost 3 bases, V lost 3 bases, and 8 bases had no gene match. The CDR3 region has the DNA TGTGCCAGCAGCTTTACCGGGACAGTCCCCAATCAGCCCCAGCATTTT. Amino acids: CASSFTGTVPNQPQHF.

The rearrangement links TRBV5-1 to TRBJ2-2; 14 bases align to TRBD2. Germline CDR1 and CDR2: SGHRS and YFSETQ. The CDR3 runs 17 residues. The ends lost 3 bases at V and 1 base at J; junction bases unmatched: 2. The CDR3 region is CASSSGLAGVNTGELFF. CDR3 nucleotides: TGCGCCAGCAGCTCGGGACTAGCGGGAGTGAACACCGGGGAGCTGTTTTTT.

This chain uses TRBV7-2 with TRBJ1-2; D is unclear. The CDR3 has 12 residues. The germline V and J ends were trimmed by 2 bases and 6 bases, with 7 bases remaining between them. Germline V CDR1 and CDR2: SGHTA, FQGNSA. In nucleotides, the CDR3 is TGTGCCAGCAGCTTAAGAGGGAATGGCTACACCTTC. Translation gives CASSLRGNGYTF.

The genes are TRBV19 and TRBJ2-7; D is undetermined. Germline CDR1 is LNHDA and CDR2 is SQIVND (reference sequence). The CDR3 consists of 14 residues. The V and J ends lost 4 bases and 0 bases respectively, with 10 bases between them. CDR3 loop: CASSTRLRSYEQYF. The CDR3 nucleotides read TGTGCCAGTAGTACTAGACTGCGCTCCTACGAGCAGTACTTC.

This sequence joins TRBV6-1 and TRBJ2-7; the D gene is possibly TRBD2 (6 bases). Germline loops: CDR1 MNHNS, CDR2 SASEGT. V shed 0 bases and J shed 6 bases, with 21 bases lying between them. The CDR3 extends over 17 amino acids. The CDR3 nucleotides read TGTGCCAGCAGTGAAGCGGTGAGGGGAGGCTGGCCCCTCGAGCAGTACTTC. This sequence encodes CASSEAVRGGWPLEQYF.

The V call is TRBV5-1, the J call TRBJ1-2; D uncertain. This CDR3 is built from 13 residues. V lost 1 base and J 6 bases, leaving 10 bases between the germline ends. Germline V gives CDR1 SGHRS, CDR2 YFSETQ. The CDR3, as DNA: TGCGCCAGCAGCTTGAATCCTCCGGATGGCTACACCTTC. Its protein product is CASSLNPPDGYTF.

The J gene is TRBJ1-5, the V gene TRBV7-9; tentative D call: TRBD1 (5 bases). Germline CDR1 SEHNR, CDR2 FQNEAQ (reference sequence). Trimming shortened V by 1 base and J by 7 bases, and 11 bases separated the two germline ends. The CDR3 runs to 14 residues. CDR3 amino acids: CASSLGGSYQPQHF. The CDR3, as DNA: TGTGCCAGCAGCTTAGGGGGCAGTTACCAGCCCCAGCATTTT.

The chain recombines TRBV6-1 with TRBJ2-5, with D maybe TRBD1 (6 bases). Germline V CDR1 and CDR2: MNHNS, SASEGT. With 2 bases removed from V and 0 bases from J, the gap between germline ends came to 16 bases. The CDR3 contains 17 residues. CDR3 in amino acids: CASSEPPNRVYQETQYF. The CDR3 nucleotides read TGTGCCAGCAGTGAACCGCCCAACAGGGTTTACCAAGAGACCCAGTACTTC.